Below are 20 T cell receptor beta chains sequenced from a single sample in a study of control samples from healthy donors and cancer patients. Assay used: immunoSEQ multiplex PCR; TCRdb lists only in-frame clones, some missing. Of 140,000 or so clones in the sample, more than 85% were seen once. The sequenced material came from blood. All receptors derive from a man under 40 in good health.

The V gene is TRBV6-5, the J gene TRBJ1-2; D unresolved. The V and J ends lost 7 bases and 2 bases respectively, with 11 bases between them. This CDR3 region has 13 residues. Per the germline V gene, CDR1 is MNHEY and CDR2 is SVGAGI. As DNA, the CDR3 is TGTGCCAGCAAGGAACGGATAAACTATGGCTACACCTTC. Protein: CASKERINYGYTF.

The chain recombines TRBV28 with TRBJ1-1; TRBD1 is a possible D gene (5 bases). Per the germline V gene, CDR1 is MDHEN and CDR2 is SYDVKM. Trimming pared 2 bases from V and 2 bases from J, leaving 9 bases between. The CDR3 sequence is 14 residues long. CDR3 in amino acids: CASSLGRDNTEAFF. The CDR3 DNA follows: TGTGCCAGCAGTTTAGGCAGGGACAACACTGAAGCTTTCTTT.

Here the CDR3 DNA reads TGCGCCAGCAGCGCAGACCTAGCTAGCGGGCAGCAGTTCTTC. Protein product: CASSADLASGQQFF. The rearrangement uses TRBV5-1 and TRBJ2-1; 8 bases align to TRBD2. The CDR3 consists of 14 residues. V lost 4 bases to trimming and J lost 11 bases; unmatched junction nucleotides: 11. Germline CDR1 is SGHRS and CDR2 is YFSETQ.

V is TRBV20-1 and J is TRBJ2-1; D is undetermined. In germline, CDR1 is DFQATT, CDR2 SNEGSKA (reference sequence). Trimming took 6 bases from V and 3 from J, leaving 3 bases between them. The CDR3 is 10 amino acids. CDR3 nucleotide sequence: TGCAGTGCCAGCTACAATGAGCAGTTCTTC. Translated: CSASYNEQFF.

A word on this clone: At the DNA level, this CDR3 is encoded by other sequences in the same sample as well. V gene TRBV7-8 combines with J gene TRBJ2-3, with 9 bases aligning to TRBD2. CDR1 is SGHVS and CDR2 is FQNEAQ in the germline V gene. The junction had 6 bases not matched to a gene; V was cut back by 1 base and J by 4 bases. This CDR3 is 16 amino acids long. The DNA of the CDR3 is TGTGCCAGCAGCTTAGGGCGCGGGGGGGCCGCAGATACGCAGTATTTT. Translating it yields CASSLGRGGAADTQYF.

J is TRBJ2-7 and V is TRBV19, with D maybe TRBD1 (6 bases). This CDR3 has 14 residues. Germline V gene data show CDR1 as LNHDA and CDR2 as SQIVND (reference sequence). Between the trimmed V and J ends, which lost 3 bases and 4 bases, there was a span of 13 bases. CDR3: CASSISDSQYEQYF. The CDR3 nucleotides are TGTGCCAGTAGTATCTCGGACAGTCAATACGAGCAGTACTTC.

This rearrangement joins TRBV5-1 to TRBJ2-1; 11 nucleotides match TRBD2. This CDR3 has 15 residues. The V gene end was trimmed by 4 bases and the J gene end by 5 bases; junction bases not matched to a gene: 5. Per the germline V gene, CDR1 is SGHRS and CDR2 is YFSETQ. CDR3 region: CASSHSGGADNEQFF. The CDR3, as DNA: TGCGCCAGCAGCCATAGCGGGGGGGCGGACAATGAGCAGTTCTTC.

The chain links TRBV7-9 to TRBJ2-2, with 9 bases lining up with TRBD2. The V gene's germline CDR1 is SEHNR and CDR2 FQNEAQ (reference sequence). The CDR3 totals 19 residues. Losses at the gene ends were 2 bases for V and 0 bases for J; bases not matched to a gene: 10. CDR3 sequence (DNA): TGTGCCAGCAGCTTATCCCAGACTGGCGGGGGGGCGAACACCGGGGAGCTGTTTTTT. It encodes CASSLSQTGGGANTGELFF.

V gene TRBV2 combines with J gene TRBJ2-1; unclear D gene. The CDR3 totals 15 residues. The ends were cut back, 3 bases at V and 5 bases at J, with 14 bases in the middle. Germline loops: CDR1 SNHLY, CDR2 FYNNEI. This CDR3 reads CASSDVRRAHNEQFF. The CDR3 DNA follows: TGTGCCAGCAGTGACGTTAGAAGGGCCCACAATGAGCAGTTCTTC.

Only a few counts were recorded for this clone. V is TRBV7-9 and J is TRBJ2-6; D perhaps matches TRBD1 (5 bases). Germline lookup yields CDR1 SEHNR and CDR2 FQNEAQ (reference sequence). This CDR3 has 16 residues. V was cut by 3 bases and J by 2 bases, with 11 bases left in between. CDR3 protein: CASSFAAGTGANVLTF. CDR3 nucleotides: TGTGCCAGCAGCTTTGCTGCAGGGACTGGGGCCAACGTCCTGACTTTC.

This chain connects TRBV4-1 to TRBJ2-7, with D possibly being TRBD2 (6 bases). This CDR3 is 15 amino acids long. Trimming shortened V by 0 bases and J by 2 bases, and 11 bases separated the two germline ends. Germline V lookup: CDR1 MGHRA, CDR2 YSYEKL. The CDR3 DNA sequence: TGCGCCAGCAGCCAAGATTTCGGGAGCACCTACGAGCAGTACTTC. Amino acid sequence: CASSQDFGSTYEQYF.

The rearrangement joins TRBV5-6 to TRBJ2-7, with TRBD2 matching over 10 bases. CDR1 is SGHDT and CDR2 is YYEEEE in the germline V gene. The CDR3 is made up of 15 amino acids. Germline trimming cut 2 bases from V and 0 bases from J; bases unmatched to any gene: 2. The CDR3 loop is CASSLGLADSYEQYF. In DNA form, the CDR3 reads TGTGCCAGCAGCTTAGGACTAGCGGACTCCTACGAGCAGTACTTC.

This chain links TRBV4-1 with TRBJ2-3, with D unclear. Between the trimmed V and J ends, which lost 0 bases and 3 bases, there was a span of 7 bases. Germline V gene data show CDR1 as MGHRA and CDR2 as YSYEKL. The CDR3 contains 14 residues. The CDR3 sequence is CASSQDPLTDTQYF. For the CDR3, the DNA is TGCGCCAGCAGCCAAGATCCTCTGACAGATACGCAGTATTTT.

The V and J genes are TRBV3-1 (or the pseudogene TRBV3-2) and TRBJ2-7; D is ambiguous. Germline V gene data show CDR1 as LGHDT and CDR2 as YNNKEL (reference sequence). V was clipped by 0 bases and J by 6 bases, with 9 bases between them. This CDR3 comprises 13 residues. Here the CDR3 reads CASSQDIGFEQYF. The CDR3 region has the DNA TGTGCCAGCAGCCAAGATATCGGGTTCGAGCAGTACTTC.

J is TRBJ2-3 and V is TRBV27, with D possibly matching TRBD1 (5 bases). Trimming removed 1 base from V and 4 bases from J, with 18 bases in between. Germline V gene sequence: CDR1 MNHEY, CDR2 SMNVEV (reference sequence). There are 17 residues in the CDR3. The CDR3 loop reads CASSLYTRARTSDTQYF. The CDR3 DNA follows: TGTGCCAGCAGTTTATACACCCGGGCTAGGACATCAGATACGCAGTATTTT.

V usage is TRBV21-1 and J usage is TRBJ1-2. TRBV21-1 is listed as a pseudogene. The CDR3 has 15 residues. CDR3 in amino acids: CASSKGEGGRIGYTF. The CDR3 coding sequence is TGTGCCAGCAGCAAAGGGGAGGGGGGACGTATCGGCTACACCTTC.

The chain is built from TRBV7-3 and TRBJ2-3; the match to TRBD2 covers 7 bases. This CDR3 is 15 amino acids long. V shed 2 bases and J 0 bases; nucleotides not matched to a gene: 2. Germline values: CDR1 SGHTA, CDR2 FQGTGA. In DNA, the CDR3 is TGTGCCAGCAGCTTATTGCGGGGGAGCACAGATACGCAGTATTTT. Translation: CASSLLRGSTDTQYF.

In DNA form, the CDR3 reads TGCGCCAGCAGCTCGACGACAGGGCGAGAAACTGAAGCTTTCTTT. This gives the protein CASSSTTGRETEAFF. This rearrangement joins TRBV5-1 to TRBJ1-1; 7 bases are a match to TRBD1. The CDR3 length is 15 residues. CDR1 and CDR2 (germline): SGHRS, YFSETQ. Germline trimming cut 3 bases from V and 5 bases from J; bases unmatched to any gene: 10. The full variable domain, completed using reference TRBV5-1 and TRBJ1-1, is KAGVTQTPRYLIKTRGQQVTLSCSPISGHRSVSWYQQTPGQGLQFLFEYFSETQRNKGNFPGRFSGRQFSNSRSEMNVSTLELGDSALYLCASSSTTGRETEAFFGQGTRLTVV.

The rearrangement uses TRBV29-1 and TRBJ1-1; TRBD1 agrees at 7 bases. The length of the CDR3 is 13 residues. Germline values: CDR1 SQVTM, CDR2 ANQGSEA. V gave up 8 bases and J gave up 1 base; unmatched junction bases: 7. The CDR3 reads CSSATGRNTEAFF. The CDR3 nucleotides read TGCAGCTCGGCGACAGGGCGGAACACTGAAGCTTTCTTT.

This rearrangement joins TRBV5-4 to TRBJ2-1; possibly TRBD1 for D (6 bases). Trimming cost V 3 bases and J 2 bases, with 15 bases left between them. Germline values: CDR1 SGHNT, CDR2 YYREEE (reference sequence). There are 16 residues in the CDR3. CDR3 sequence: CASSSDSYGTYNEQFF. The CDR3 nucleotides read TGTGCCAGCAGCTCGGACAGCTACGGGACCTACAATGAGCAGTTCTTC.